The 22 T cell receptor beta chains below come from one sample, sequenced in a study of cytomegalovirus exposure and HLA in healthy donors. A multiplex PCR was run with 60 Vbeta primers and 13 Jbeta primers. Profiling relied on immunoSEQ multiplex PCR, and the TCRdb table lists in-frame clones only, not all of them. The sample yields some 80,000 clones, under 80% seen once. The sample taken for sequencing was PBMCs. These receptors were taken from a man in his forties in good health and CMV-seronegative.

The CDR3 protein is CASSLGAGGFYGYTF. In nucleotides, the CDR3 is TGTGCCAGCAGTTTGGGGGCAGGGGGCTTCTATGGCTACACCTTC. This chain links TRBV28 with TRBJ1-2; 8 bases match TRBD1. CDR1 is MDHEN, CDR2 SYDVKM, per germline. J lost 4 bases, V lost 3 bases, and 7 bases had no gene match. The CDR3 is 15 residues long.

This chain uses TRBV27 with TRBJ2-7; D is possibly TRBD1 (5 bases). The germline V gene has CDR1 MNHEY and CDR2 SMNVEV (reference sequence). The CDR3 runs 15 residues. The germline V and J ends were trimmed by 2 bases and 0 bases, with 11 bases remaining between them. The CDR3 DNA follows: TGTGCCAGCAGTTTAACAGGAGAACCCTCCTACGAGCAGTACTTC. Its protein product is CASSLTGEPSYEQYF.

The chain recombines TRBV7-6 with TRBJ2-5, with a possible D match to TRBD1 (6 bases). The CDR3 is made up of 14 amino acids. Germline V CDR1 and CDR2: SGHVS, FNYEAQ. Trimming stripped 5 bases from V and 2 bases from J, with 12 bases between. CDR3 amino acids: CASSQDRSQETQYF. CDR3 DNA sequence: TGTGCCAGCAGCCAGGACAGAAGTCAAGAGACCCAGTACTTC.

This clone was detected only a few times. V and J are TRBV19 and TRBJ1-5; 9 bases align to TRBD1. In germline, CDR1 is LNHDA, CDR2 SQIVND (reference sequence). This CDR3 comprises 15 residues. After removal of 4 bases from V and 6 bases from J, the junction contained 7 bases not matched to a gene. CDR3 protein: CASSTGTGLGQPQHF. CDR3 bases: TGTGCCAGTAGTACCGGGACAGGGTTGGGTCAGCCCCAGCATTTT.

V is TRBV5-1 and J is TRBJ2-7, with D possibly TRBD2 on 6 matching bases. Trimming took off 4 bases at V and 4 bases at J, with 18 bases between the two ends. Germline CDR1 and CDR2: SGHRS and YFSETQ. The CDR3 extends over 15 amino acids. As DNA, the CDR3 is TGCGCCAGCAGCCCCCTGCCGGGAGACGAGTACGAGCAGTACTTC. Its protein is CASSPLPGDEYEQYF.

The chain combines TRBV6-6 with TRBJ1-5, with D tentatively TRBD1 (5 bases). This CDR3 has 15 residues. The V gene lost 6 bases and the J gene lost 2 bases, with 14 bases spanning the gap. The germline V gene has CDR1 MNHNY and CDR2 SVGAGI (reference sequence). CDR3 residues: CASSETARGNQPQHF. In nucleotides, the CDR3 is TGTGCCAGCAGCGAGACAGCCAGGGGCAATCAGCCCCAGCATTTT.

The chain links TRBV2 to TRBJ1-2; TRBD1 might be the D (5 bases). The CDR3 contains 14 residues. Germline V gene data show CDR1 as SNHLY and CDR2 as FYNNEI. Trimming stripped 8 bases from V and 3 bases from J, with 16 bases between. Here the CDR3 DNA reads TGTGCCAGCGACACAGGCTTAGGGGACTATGGCTACACCTTC. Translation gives CASDTGLGDYGYTF.

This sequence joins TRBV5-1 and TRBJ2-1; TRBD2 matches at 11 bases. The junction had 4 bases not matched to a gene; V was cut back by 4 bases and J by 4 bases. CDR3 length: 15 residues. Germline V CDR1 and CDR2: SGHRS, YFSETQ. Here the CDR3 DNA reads TGCGCCAGCAGCCAAACTAGCGGGAGTTACAATGAGCAGTTCTTC. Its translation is CASSQTSGSYNEQFF. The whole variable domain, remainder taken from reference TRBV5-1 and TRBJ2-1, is KAGVTQTPRYLIKTRGQQVTLSCSPISGHRSVSWYQQTPGQGLQFLFEYFSETQRNKGNFPGRFSGRQFSNSRSEMNVSTLELGDSALYLCASSQTSGSYNEQFFGPGTRLTVL.

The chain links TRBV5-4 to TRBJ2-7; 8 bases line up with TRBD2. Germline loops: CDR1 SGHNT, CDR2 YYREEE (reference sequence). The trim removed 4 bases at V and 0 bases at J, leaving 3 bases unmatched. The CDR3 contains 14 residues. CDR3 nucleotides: TGTGCCAGCAGCGAACTAGCGGCCTCCTACGAGCAGTACTTC. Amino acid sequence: CASSELAASYEQYF.

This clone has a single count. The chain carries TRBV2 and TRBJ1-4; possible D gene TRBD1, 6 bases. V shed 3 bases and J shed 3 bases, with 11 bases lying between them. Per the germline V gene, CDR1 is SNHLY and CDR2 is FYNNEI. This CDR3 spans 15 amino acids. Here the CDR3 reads CASSDSGQSNEKLFF. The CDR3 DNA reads TGTGCCAGCAGTGATTCCGGACAGTCTAATGAAAAACTGTTTTTT.

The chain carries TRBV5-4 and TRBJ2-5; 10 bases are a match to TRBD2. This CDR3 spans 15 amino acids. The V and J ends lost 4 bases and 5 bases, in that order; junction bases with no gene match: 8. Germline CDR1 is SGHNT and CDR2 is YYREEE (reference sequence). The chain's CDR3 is CASSKSGRAEETQYF. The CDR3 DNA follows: TGTGCCAGCAGCAAAAGCGGGAGGGCCGAGGAGACCCAGTACTTC.

The chain's CDR3 is CASSPGAGAGEQYF. As DNA, the CDR3 is TGTGCCAGCTCACCAGGAGCGGGAGCGGGTGAGCAGTACTTC. The chain links TRBV18 to TRBJ2-7; TRBD2 agrees at 8 bases. The CDR3 totals 14 residues. With 2 bases clipped from V and 7 bases from J, the junction kept 7 bases outside the gene matches. Germline V CDR1 and CDR2: KGHSH, LQKENI.

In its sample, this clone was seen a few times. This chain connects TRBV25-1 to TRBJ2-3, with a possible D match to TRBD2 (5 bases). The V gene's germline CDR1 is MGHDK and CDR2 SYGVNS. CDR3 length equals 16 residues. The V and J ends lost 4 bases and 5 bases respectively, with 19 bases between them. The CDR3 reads CASSVQVVSLGDTQYF. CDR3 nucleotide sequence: TGTGCCAGCAGTGTGCAGGTCGTTTCACTAGGAGATACGCAGTATTTT.

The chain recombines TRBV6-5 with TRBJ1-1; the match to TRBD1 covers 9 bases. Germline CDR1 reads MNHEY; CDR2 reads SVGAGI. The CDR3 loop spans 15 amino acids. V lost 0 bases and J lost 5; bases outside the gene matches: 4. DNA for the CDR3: TGTGCCAGCAGTTACTCTACAGGGGGCGAAACTGAAGCTTTCTTT. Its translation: CASSYSTGGETEAFF.

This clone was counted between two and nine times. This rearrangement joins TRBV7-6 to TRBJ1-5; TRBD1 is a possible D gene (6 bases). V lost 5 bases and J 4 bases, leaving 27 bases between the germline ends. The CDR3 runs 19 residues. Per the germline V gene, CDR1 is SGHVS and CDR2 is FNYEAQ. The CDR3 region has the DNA TGTGCCAGCAGCCGCCGAACAGGGCTCCCCTTGAATCGTAATCAGCCCCAGCATTTT. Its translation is CASSRRTGLPLNRNQPQHF.

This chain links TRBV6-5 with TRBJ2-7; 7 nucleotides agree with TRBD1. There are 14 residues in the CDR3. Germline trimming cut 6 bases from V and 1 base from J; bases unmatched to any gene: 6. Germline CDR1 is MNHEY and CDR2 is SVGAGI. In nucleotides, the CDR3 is TGTGCCAGCAGCCGGACAGGTGGGTCCTACGAGCAGTACTTC. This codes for CASSRTGGSYEQYF.

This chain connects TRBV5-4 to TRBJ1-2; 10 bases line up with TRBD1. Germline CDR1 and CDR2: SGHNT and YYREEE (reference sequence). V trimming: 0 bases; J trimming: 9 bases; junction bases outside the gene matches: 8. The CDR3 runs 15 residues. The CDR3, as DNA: TGTGCCAGCAGCTTGGTTACCGGGACAGGGGATAGCTACACCTTC. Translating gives CASSLVTGTGDSYTF.

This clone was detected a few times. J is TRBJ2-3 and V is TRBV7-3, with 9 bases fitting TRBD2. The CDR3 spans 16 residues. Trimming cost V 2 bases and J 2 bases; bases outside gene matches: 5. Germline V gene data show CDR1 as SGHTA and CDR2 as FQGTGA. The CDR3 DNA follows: TGTGCCAGCAGCTTAGGAGCGGGAGGTTCCACAGATACGCAGTATTTT. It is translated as CASSLGAGGSTDTQYF.

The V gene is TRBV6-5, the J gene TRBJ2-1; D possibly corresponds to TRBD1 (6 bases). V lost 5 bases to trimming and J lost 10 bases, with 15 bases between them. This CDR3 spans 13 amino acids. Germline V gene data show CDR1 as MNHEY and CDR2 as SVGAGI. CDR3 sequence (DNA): TGTGCCAGCAGTCCCGTGTGGGACACCGAGCAGTTCTTC. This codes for CASSPVWDTEQFF.

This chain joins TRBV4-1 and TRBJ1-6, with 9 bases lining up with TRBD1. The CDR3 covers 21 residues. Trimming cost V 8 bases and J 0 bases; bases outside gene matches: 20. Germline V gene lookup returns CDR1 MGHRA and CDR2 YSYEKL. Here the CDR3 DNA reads TGCGCCAGCTCCTTATATTACGGGACAGGGTCCGTTAGCTCCTATAATTCACCCCTCCACTTT. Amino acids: CASSLYYGTGSVSSYNSPLHF.

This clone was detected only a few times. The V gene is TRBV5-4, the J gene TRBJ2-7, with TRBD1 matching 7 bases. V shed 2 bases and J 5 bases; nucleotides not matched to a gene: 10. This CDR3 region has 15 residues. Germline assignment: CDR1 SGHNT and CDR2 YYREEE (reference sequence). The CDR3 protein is CASSFPQQGLHEQYF. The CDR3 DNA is TGTGCCAGCAGCTTTCCACAACAGGGGCTCCACGAGCAGTACTTC.

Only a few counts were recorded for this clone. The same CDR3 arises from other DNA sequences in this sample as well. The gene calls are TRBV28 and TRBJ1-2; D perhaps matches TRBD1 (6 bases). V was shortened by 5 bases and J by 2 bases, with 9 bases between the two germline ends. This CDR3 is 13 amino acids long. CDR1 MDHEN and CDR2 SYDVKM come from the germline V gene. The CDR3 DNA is TGTGCCAGCAGTCTCGGACAGAACTATGGCTACACCTTC. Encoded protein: CASSLGQNYGYTF.